This note documents a single T cell receptor (beta chain) sequence. Its target is not known. This entry is derived from a study of STAT5B mutations in CD4+ large granular lymphocyte leukemia. The CDR3 loop spans 14 amino acids. Germline CDR1 and CDR2: SEHNR and FQNEAQ (reference sequence). The V and J ends lost 4 bases and 4 bases, in that order; junction bases with no gene match: 2. Study-wide points: TRBV06-family usage was enriched in top patient clones (8/27) versus controls (2/35). No patients shared main leukemic clonotypes, though about 26% appeared at low frequency elsewhere.

Clones were read by immunoSEQ multiplex PCR, and TCRdb kept only the in-frame ones, dropping some. The sample contains about 48,000 clones, 55% to 75% of which appear only once. The chain has TRBV7-9 and TRBJ2-1, with 9 positions matching TRBD1. This receptor was identified in a human donor in good health. The sample comprised CD4+ T cells from blood buffy coats. The CDR3 coding sequence is TGTGCCAGCAGCTCAGGACAGGGGTACAATGAGCAGTTCTTC. Translation gives CASSSGQGYNEQFF.